Presented here are 15 T cell receptor beta chains from one specimen sequenced in a study of cytomegalovirus exposure and HLA in healthy donors. In the PCR, 60 Vbeta and 13 Jbeta primers were used. Data came from immunoSEQ multiplex PCR; TCRdb stores just in-frame clones and leaves some out. The sample has approximately 130,000 clones, and its top ten clones hold 2%. Sample: PBMCs. Receptors were obtained from a woman aged 55-69 years in good health and CMV-seronegative.

The rearrangement links TRBV18 to TRBJ1-5; TRBD1 is a possible D gene (5 bases). This CDR3 spans 14 amino acids. Germline V gene lookup returns CDR1 KGHSH and CDR2 LQKENI. Trimming removed 5 bases from V and 2 bases from J, with 10 bases in between. CDR3 amino acids: CASSGGVGNQPQHF. CDR3 bases: TGTGCCAGCTCAGGGGGGGTTGGCAATCAGCCCCAGCATTTT.

The CDR3 nucleotides read TGCAGCGTTATACAGGGGGCCTACGAGCAGTACTTC. It encodes CSVIQGAYEQYF. V and J are TRBV29-1 and TRBJ2-7; the match to TRBD1 covers 8 bases. Unmatched junction bases numbered 2, after V lost 5 bases and J lost 2 bases. Germline CDR1 and CDR2: SQVTM and ANQGSEA. CDR3 length equals 12 residues.

The V gene is TRBV9, the J gene TRBJ1-3; possibly TRBD1 for D (5 bases). V was trimmed by 3 bases and J by 4 bases, leaving 11 bases between them. The CDR3 sequence is 14 residues long. Germline-derived CDR1 and CDR2 are SGDLS and YYNGEE. CDR3 nucleotides: TGTGCCAGCAGCGGGCAGGGAGGCGGAAACACCATATATTTT. Its translation is CASSGQGGGNTIYF.

The genes are TRBV19 and TRBJ1-4; weak D call: TRBD1 (6 bases). Germline CDR1 and CDR2: LNHDA and SQIVND (reference sequence). Deletions cut 6 bases from V and 10 bases from J, with 21 bases between. This CDR3 spans 15 amino acids. The CDR3 is CASRDSGTPAGKLFF. CDR3 coding DNA: TGTGCCAGTAGGGATTCCGGGACACCGGCAGGAAAACTGTTTTTT.

The chain joins TRBV29-1 to TRBJ1-2; no clear D gene. Trimming removed 5 bases from V and 8 bases from J, with 21 bases in between. The CDR3 has 14 amino acids. Germline lookup yields CDR1 SQVTM and CDR2 ANQGSEA. As DNA, the CDR3 is TGCAGCGTTCCCGGAAGGTCGAGGGCTGGGGGCTACACCTTC. Translating it yields CSVPGRSRAGGYTF. Together with reference TRBV29-1 and TRBJ1-2, the CDR3 gives the full variable domain: SAVISQKPSRDICQRGTSLTIQCQVDSQVTMMFWYRQQPGQSLTLIATANQGSEATYESGFVIDKFPISRPNLTFSTLTVSNMSPEDSSIYLCSVPGRSRAGGYTFGSGTRLTVV.

V and J are TRBV7-9 and TRBJ2-7; 9 positions match TRBD2. The J segment lost 3 bases and the V segment lost 0 bases, leaving 6 bases of the junction unmatched. The CDR3 length is 16 residues. CDR1 and CDR2 (germline): SEHNR, FQNEAQ (reference sequence). This chain's CDR3 is CASSLALGTSSYEQYF. CDR3 sequence (DNA): TGTGCCAGCAGCTTAGCGCTAGGGACTAGCAGCTACGAGCAGTACTTC. The variable domain in full, with the rest retrieved from reference TRBV7-9 and TRBJ2-7, is DTGVSQNPRHKITKRGQNVTFRCDPISEHNRLYWYRQTLGQGPEFLTYFQNEAQLEKSRLLSDRFSAERPKGSFSTLEIQRTEQGDSAMYLCASSLALGTSSYEQYFGPGTRLTVT.

V is TRBV19 and J is TRBJ1-5; TRBD1 matches at 7 bases. V gave up 3 bases and J gave up 6 bases; unmatched junction bases: 5. CDR3 length equals 14 residues. Germline loops: CDR1 LNHDA, CDR2 SQIVND (reference sequence). The CDR3 loop is CASSIEGAGQPQHF. The CDR3, as DNA: TGTGCCAGTAGTATTGAGGGGGCAGGTCAGCCCCAGCATTTT.

V and J are TRBV7-3 and TRBJ2-7; 11 bases fit TRBD2. The CDR3 extends over 16 amino acids. With 3 bases clipped from V and 7 bases from J, the junction kept 11 bases outside the gene matches. The germline CDR1 and CDR2 sequences are SGHTA and FQGTGA. DNA of the CDR3: TGTGCCAGCAGCTTTGGTCCTAGCGGGGGGCCGGGAGAGCAGTACTTC. It specifies CASSFGPSGGPGEQYF.

The rearrangement links TRBV5-4 to TRBJ2-7; the match to TRBD1 covers 9 bases. CDR1 SGHNT and CDR2 YYREEE come from the germline V gene (reference sequence). This CDR3 comprises 15 residues. V trimming: 4 bases; J trimming: 2 bases; junction bases outside the gene matches: 7. The CDR3 loop is CASSKGQGTAYEQYF. DNA of the CDR3: TGTGCCAGCAGCAAGGGACAGGGAACCGCCTACGAGCAGTACTTC.

The rearrangement links TRBV28 to TRBJ2-7; TRBD1 aligns across 7 bases. This CDR3 spans 11 amino acids. Germline loops: CDR1 MDHEN, CDR2 SYDVKM. V lost 8 bases to trimming and J lost 3 bases; unmatched junction nucleotides: 1. This CDR3 reads CASYRGYEQYF. DNA for the CDR3: TGTGCCAGCTACAGGGGCTACGAGCAGTACTTC.

The rearrangement links TRBV28 to TRBJ2-5; 7 nucleotides align to TRBD2. Germline-derived CDR1 and CDR2 are MDHEN and SYDVKM. CDR3 length: 14 residues. V lost 5 bases and J lost 3; bases outside the gene matches: 6. The CDR3 loop is CASSPAGAEETQYF. The CDR3 DNA follows: TGTGCCAGCAGTCCCGCGGGAGCGGAAGAGACCCAGTACTTC.

V and J are TRBV19 and TRBJ2-7, with D maybe TRBD1 (5 bases). Germline CDR1 reads LNHDA; CDR2 reads SQIVND (reference sequence). V was pared by 5 bases and J by 5 bases, with 19 bases between. The CDR3 runs 15 residues. CDR3 sequence: CASSDLRQLGHEQYF. The CDR3 DNA reads as TGTGCCAGTAGTGATCTGAGACAGTTGGGTCACGAGCAGTACTTC. Full variable domain (outside the CDR3, taken from reference TRBV19 and TRBJ2-7): DGGITQSPKYLFRKEGQNVTLSCEQNLNHDAMYWYRQDPGQGLRLIYYSQIVNDFQKGDIAEGYSVSREKKESFPLTVTSAQKNPTAFYLCASSDLRQLGHEQYFGPGTRLTVT.

The chain has TRBV5-1 and TRBJ2-3, with D unresolved. V lost 0 bases and J lost 1, with 9 bases in between. CDR3 length equals 15 residues. The germline gives CDR1 SGHRS, CDR2 YFSETQ. CDR3 loop: CASSLVQQRTDTQYF. DNA for the CDR3: TGCGCCAGCAGCTTGGTTCAACAGCGCACAGATACGCAGTATTTT.

The J gene is TRBJ1-2, the V gene TRBV29-1; 7 nucleotides align to TRBD1. Germline lookup yields CDR1 SQVTM and CDR2 ANQGSEA. This CDR3 is 18 amino acids long. V lost 2 bases, J lost 1 base, and 16 bases stayed unmatched. The CDR3 sequence: CSVEWGVGQRPNNYGYTF. The CDR3 nucleotides are TGCAGCGTTGAATGGGGGGTGGGACAGAGGCCTAATAACTATGGCTACACCTTC.

The chain couples TRBV28 to TRBJ1-2; 7 nucleotides align to TRBD1. The CDR3 has 16 residues. Germline assignment: CDR1 MDHEN and CDR2 SYDVKM. V was pared by 10 bases and J by 7 bases, with 21 bases of the junction left unmatched. CDR3 protein: CATAGGQTTQFGGYTF. CDR3 bases: TGTGCCACCGCTGGGGGACAGACGACTCAGTTCGGTGGCTACACCTTC.